Sequencing of this TCR beta chain was carried out in a study of shared clonotypes between healthy human individuals (dated by TCRdb to 2020 to 2022). For the wider study: A couple of women and three men aged 18 to 49 years were included in the cohort. For each donor, CD4 naive and CD4 memory were each given three plates, CD8 naive was given two plates, and CD8 memory was given one plate. To estimate repertoire size and how much clonotypes are shared between individuals, the study performed deep sequencing of blood TCR repertoires from roughly five healthy adults. To increase sequencing depth and limit assay-specific biases, TCR repertoire library preparation and sequencing were carried out by different laboratories using diverse techniques. Each donor's leukapheresis produced roughly between roughly 0.85 and 10 billion PBMCs.

The table lists this clone with a count of one. Its antigen specificity is not known. Base qualities were left out, and no much larger clone turns up one base away. General findings and caveats noted by the study authors: Only blood was sampled, and tissue TCR repertoires likely differ from those in blood. Across a few donors, around 5.4% of naive CD4, around 3.5% of naive CD8, about 2.3% of memory CD4, and 0.4% to 0.45% of memory CD8 clonotypes were shared. Pairwise subsampling indicated that sequencing depth was expected to affect the degree of clonotype sharing among donors. The genetic and exposure-history diversity represented was limited by the small number of donors. Larger estimated clonotype richness was generally found for naive subsets than for memory subsets. Compared with non-shared clonotypes, the clonotypes found in all four sorted-subset donors had higher generation probabilities. Rarefaction of sorted-subset datasets indicated incomplete sequencing despite the large sequencing depth.

Reading from cysteine to phenylalanine, the CDR3 counts 16 amino acids. The kept DNA is CDR3 alone, 48 bases in frame from the first base. The germline V gene sets CDR1 to SGDLS and CDR2 to YYNGEE. After removal of 3 bases from V and 2 bases from J, the junction retains 4 bases not matched to a gene. Using the deep immunoSEQ assay, TCR CDR3 regions were amplified from genomic DNA by multiplex PCR. Genomic DNA extracted from each cell subset was distributed evenly over all wells of several immunoSEQ 96-well plates, and each plate served as one replicate. For sorted subsets, each replicate PCR was loaded with about 200 ng genomic DNA, equivalent to approximately 33,000 T cell genomes. The purified libraries were quantified using a Qubit 3.0 fluorometer, sized with a Bioanalyzer 2100, and then quantified again using the KAPA Library Quantification kit. Every immunoSEQ 96-well plate was sequenced on a dedicated single-read 150-cycle Illumina NextSeq 550 flow cell. The source study handled its data this way. Because the immunoSEQ output included only junctional sequences and no quality scores, the filtering could not be the same as the filtering used for full-length reads. Sequences were annotated with PyIR, a Python wrapper for IgBLAST v1.9, using IMGT germline references to assign V/J genes and CDR3. Any read was removed if the V/J assignment was weak (E-value above 1e-6), the CDR3 was missing, or the read contained stop codons, out-of-frame junctions, or ambiguous translated residues. V3J clonotypes were defined as sequences sharing the same inferred V gene, J gene, and CDR3 amino acid sequence. To compute the percentage overlap between repertoires, the number of shared unique clonotypes was divided by the size of the smaller repertoire. RTK rarefaction, the Chao1 estimator, and Recon v2.1 estimates of unobserved clonotypes were used to assess repertoire richness. Generation probabilities for all TCRbeta clonotypes obtained by the gDNA method from a handful of donors were computed using OLGA. Entries here come from immuneACCESS through TCRdb and include only in-frame sequences with V and J called. Some clones fail to appear in such tables; in the studies checked, an unresolved V gene covers under half of the shortfall, and the cause of the remainder is unknown. That table is the source of V, J and clone size, and D and trimming were worked out from the DNA. The sample table shows around 2,000,000 clones, and about 95% are seen once. Roughly 1.1% of the sample comes from the top ten.

CD8 naive samples consisted of CD45RO-negative cells that were positively selected for CCR7, yielding a CD45RA+CCR7+ population without TemRA cells. Donors were healthy HIV-negative adults with no recently reported acute infections or vaccinations. Every donor was a Caucasian adult living in Nashville, Tennessee, USA. Blood was collected by leukapheresis, and PBMCs were isolated by Ficoll-Histopaque density gradient centrifugation and then cryopreserved in liquid nitrogen vapor phase. Analytical flow cytometry was used to check the purity and quantity of every magnetically sorted T cell population. Genomic DNA was isolated from every sorted fraction and measured by UV absorbance on a Nanodrop 2000c.

The chain is assembled from TRBV9 and TRBJ2-5; 13 of the junction bases match TRBD2. The clonotype comes from a man younger than 30 in good health. The material sequenced was naive CD8+ T cells sorted from blood. Taken with the paper, the label for cell subset or site translates to: CD45RA+CCR7+. The nucleotides are TGTGCCAGCAGCGACTCGGGACTAGCGGGACAAGAGACCCAGTACTTC. Translated, it reads CASSDSGLAGQETQYF.